One T cell receptor beta chain is described in this entry. What it recognizes is unknown. V was shortened by 2 bases and J by 0 bases, with 10 bases between the two germline ends. This CDR3 contains 16 residues. The V gene's germline CDR1 is SGHDN and CDR2 FVKESK. Primers: 60 Vbeta forward and 13 Jbeta reverse. Data came from immunoSEQ multiplex PCR; TCRdb stores just in-frame clones and leaves some out. The sample carries approximately 120,000 clones, over 60% recorded once. These data are taken from a study of cytomegalovirus exposure and HLA in healthy donors. Study results and limitations: Clonal expansion, a later analysis showed, was greater in HLA-associated TCR beta chains than in equally common others. Within a later analysis, the majority of CMV-associated TCR beta chains appeared HLA-restricted. Later on, a genetic analysis was performed. It linked a missense variant in DCLRE1C with V- and J-gene trimming of TCR beta.

The V call is TRBV14, the J call TRBJ1-4; weak D call: TRBD1 (6 bases). The sequencing input was PBMCs. This receptor was obtained from a man in his sixties in good health and CMV-seropositive. DNA of the CDR3: TGTGCCAGCAGCCAACCTACAGGGTCAACTAATGAAAAACTGTTTTTT. It is translated as CASSQPTGSTNEKLFF.